This is a list of T cell receptor beta chains from one sample in a study of CD8 T cells in ankylosing spondylitis. TCRdb reprocessed the 5' RACE reads with MiXCR, giving one entry per CDR3 protein. Of roughly 130,000 distinct CDR3 sequences listed, roughly 8.3% were seen once; the top ten hold less than 7.5%. The specimen was synovial fluid, either unsorted or a sorted T cell fraction (not recorded which). These receptor sequences come from a male donor with ankylosing spondylitis. Each CDR3 is given with its conserved first and last residue. Each record gives: V gene, J gene, CDR3 protein.

>TRBV12-3/TRBV12-4|TRBJ2-7
CASSFSAGGGLEQYF
>TRBV7-2|TRBJ2-5
CASSLRASGLYQETQYF
>TRBV5-1|TRBJ1-4
CASSPKWPGESGKLFF
>TRBV10-3|TRBJ1-2
CAISDSGQGPYGYTF
>TRBV11-2|TRBJ2-1
CASSFRFTSGMGSYNEQFF
>TRBV7-2|TRBJ2-6
CASSLGTGGANVLTF
>TRBV6-5|TRBJ2-5
CASSYVISVGETQYF
>TRBV27|TRBJ2-7
CASSLGTVRSNYEQYF
>TRBV28|TRBJ1-5
CASISGENSNQPQHF
>TRBV3-1|TRBJ2-1
CASSPVLGGWWEQFF